Listed below are T cell receptor beta chains from one sample, sequenced in a study of control samples from healthy donors and cancer patients. Measured with immunoSEQ multiplex PCR; TCRdb has only the in-frame clones, and not every one. This sample has about 140,000 clones, with about 89% found just once. Sequencing used blood. The receptors shown here come from a man younger than 35 in good health. Both conserved end residues are part of each CDR3. The order of the fields is CDR3 length, V gene, J gene, clone size, D gene, CDR3 DNA, CDR3 protein. The D gene is left open where the match is weak. Clone sizes are given selectively: once, few, many, or a class where the clone is expanded.

len: 14
v_gene: TRBV7-9
j_gene: TRBJ2-7
abundance: NA
d_gene: NA
CDR3nt: TGTGCCAGCAGCTTAGGTATAGGGGTCTACGAGCAGTACTTC
CDR3aa: CASSLGIGVYEQYF

len: 13
v_gene: TRBV9
j_gene: TRBJ2-7
abundance: NA
d_gene: NA
CDR3nt: TGTGCCAGCAGCGGAGCAGGGTTATCCGAGCAGTACTTC
CDR3aa: CASSGAGLSEQYF

len: 15
v_gene: TRBV19
j_gene: TRBJ1-4
abundance: NA
d_gene: NA
CDR3nt: TGTGCCAGTAAGGTTGCGGGGGTTTCGGAGGAAAAACTGTTTTTT
CDR3aa: CASKVAGVSEEKLFF

len: 12
v_gene: TRBV11-2
j_gene: TRBJ2-2
abundance: NA
d_gene: NA
CDR3nt: TGTGCCGGCAGCTTACTAATAAGGGAGCTGTTTTTT
CDR3aa: CAGSLLIRELFF

len: 18
v_gene: TRBV19
j_gene: TRBJ2-7
abundance: NA
d_gene: TRBD2
CDR3nt: TGTGCCAGTAGTATAGCCCCTAGCGGGGGGGCCGTCGTGTACGAGCAGTACTTC
CDR3aa: CASSIAPSGGAVVYEQYF

len: 15
v_gene: TRBV19
j_gene: TRBJ2-3
abundance: NA
d_gene: NA
CDR3nt: TGTGCCAGTAGTACCTCTGGCGGACTACAAGATACGCAGTATTTT
CDR3aa: CASSTSGGLQDTQYF

len: 18
v_gene: TRBV19
j_gene: TRBJ2-3
abundance: NA
d_gene: TRBD1
CDR3nt: TGTGCCAGTAGTGGGGACAGGGGGCGCGTCCAACCCCGAGATACGCAGTATTTT
CDR3aa: CASSGDRGRVQPRDTQYF

len: 13
v_gene: TRBV4-1
j_gene: TRBJ1-1
abundance: NA
d_gene: NA
CDR3nt: TGCGCCAGCAGCCTGGACTTGGTCACTGAAGCTTTCTTT
CDR3aa: CASSLDLVTEAFF

len: 16
v_gene: TRBV28
j_gene: TRBJ1-4
abundance: few
d_gene: NA
CDR3nt: TGTGCCAGCAGTTCCGATCCAGGGGCGGGGGATGAAAAACTGTTTTTT
CDR3aa: CASSSDPGAGDEKLFF

len: 16
v_gene: TRBV24-1
j_gene: TRBJ1-5
abundance: once
d_gene: NA
CDR3nt: TGTGCCACCAGCGAAGGGGGGAAAAATAGCAATCAGCCCCAGCATTTT
CDR3aa: CATSEGGKNSNQPQHF

len: 15
v_gene: TRBV6-6
j_gene: TRBJ2-1
abundance: NA
d_gene: TRBD2
CDR3nt: TGTGCCAGCAGCCCAACTAGCGGTGGGTACAATGAGCAGTTCTTC
CDR3aa: CASSPTSGGYNEQFF

len: 15
v_gene: TRBV5-1
j_gene: TRBJ1-5
abundance: NA
d_gene: NA
CDR3nt: TGCGCCAGCAGCTTGTCGGAAAATAGCAATCAGCCCCAGCATTTT
CDR3aa: CASSLSENSNQPQHF

len: 15
v_gene: TRBV7-2
j_gene: TRBJ2-7
abundance: NA
d_gene: TRBD1
CDR3nt: TGTGCCAGCATATACCAGACAGGGGGTACCTACGAGCAGTACTTC
CDR3aa: CASIYQTGGTYEQYF

len: 14
v_gene: TRBV30
j_gene: TRBJ2-7
abundance: NA
d_gene: NA
CDR3nt: TGTGCCTGGAGTGTACTGTCGGGGTTCGACGAGCAGTACTTC
CDR3aa: CAWSVLSGFDEQYF

len: 14
v_gene: TRBV7-2
j_gene: TRBJ2-7
abundance: NA
d_gene: NA
CDR3nt: TGTGCCAGCAGCTTAGGCGGAGCGGCGGGCGAGCAGTACTTC
CDR3aa: CASSLGGAAGEQYF

len: 14
v_gene: TRBV11-2
j_gene: TRBJ1-1
abundance: NA
d_gene: NA
CDR3nt: TGTGCCAGCAGCTTAGCCGGGGCTGGAATTGGCGCTTTCTTT
CDR3aa: CASSLAGAGIGAFF

len: 15
v_gene: TRBV2
j_gene: TRBJ2-3
abundance: NA
d_gene: NA
CDR3nt: TGTGCCAGCTGCGTACTACCTCAACGCACAGATACGCAGTATTTT
CDR3aa: CASCVLPQRTDTQYF

len: 17
v_gene: TRBV25-1
j_gene: TRBJ2-5
abundance: NA
d_gene: NA
CDR3nt: TGTGCCAGCAGTGAAAGAACGGGGGGCTCAGGGAGGGAGACCCAGTACTTC
CDR3aa: CASSERTGGSGRETQYF

len: 15
v_gene: TRBV7-9
j_gene: TRBJ1-4
abundance: NA
d_gene: NA
CDR3nt: TGTGCCAGCAGCTTAGCGGGGACGTATGAGGAAAAACTGTTTTTT
CDR3aa: CASSLAGTYEEKLFF

len: 18
v_gene: TRBV5-1
j_gene: TRBJ1-4
abundance: once
d_gene: TRBD1
CDR3nt: TGCGCCAGCAGCTTGGCCCTTCCGGGACAGGGGTATAATGAAAAACTGTTTTTT
CDR3aa: CASSLALPGQGYNEKLFF

len: 15
v_gene: TRBV19
j_gene: TRBJ2-5
abundance: NA
d_gene: TRBD2
CDR3nt: TGTGCCAGCGCATTCAACGGGGGGTCCCGGGAGACCCAGTACTTC
CDR3aa: CASAFNGGSRETQYF

len: 12
v_gene: TRBV10-3
j_gene: TRBJ1-2
abundance: NA
d_gene: NA
CDR3nt: TGTGCCATCAGTGACCATAACTATGGCTACACCTTC
CDR3aa: CAISDHNYGYTF

len: 14
v_gene: TRBV19
j_gene: TRBJ2-7
abundance: NA
d_gene: TRBD1
CDR3nt: TGTGCCAGTAGTATCGGGACAGGGGAGTACGAGCAGTACTTC
CDR3aa: CASSIGTGEYEQYF

len: 14
v_gene: TRBV6-5
j_gene: TRBJ1-4
abundance: NA
d_gene: NA
CDR3nt: TGTGCCAGCAGCTGGGGTGGGAATAATGAAAAACTGTTTTTT
CDR3aa: CASSWGGNNEKLFF

len: 14
v_gene: TRBV7-2
j_gene: TRBJ2-2
abundance: NA
d_gene: NA
CDR3nt: TGTGCCAGCAGCCCTACGACGAACACCGGGGAGCTGTTTTTT
CDR3aa: CASSPTTNTGELFF

len: 14
v_gene: TRBV5-5
j_gene: TRBJ2-5
abundance: few
d_gene: NA
CDR3nt: TGTGCCAGCAGCTCGCCTCTGGGCGGGGAGACCCAGTACTTC
CDR3aa: CASSSPLGGETQYF